The present T cell receptor (beta chain) was sequenced within a study of T-cell reconstitution after alpha-beta-depleted transplantation in children. Construction of the TCRbeta library involved unique molecular identifiers. Using its own MiXCR run on the PCR reads, TCRdb lists one record per CDR3 protein. The table shows 450,000 to 500,000 distinct CDR3 sequences, with about an eighth occurring only once. CDR1 is DFQATT and CDR2 is SNEGSKA in the germline V gene (reference sequence). CDR3 length equals 19 residues. V dropped 0 bases and J dropped 4; count of bases not matched to a gene: 18. Turning to this clonotype: A much larger clone sits a single nucleotide away, making a read error possible.

The TCR sequence derives from a human donor who donated a stem cell graft to a child with combined immunodeficiency. The source material was PBMCs from the stem cell graft donor, sampled from the stem cell graft. J is TRBJ2-5 and V is TRBV20-1, with 9 bases aligning to TRBD2. As DNA, the CDR3 is TGCAGTGCTAGAGATGGCGGGACTAGCCTCCGGTGGTCCAGAGAGACCCAGTACTTC. Amino acids: CSARDGGTSLRWSRETQYF.